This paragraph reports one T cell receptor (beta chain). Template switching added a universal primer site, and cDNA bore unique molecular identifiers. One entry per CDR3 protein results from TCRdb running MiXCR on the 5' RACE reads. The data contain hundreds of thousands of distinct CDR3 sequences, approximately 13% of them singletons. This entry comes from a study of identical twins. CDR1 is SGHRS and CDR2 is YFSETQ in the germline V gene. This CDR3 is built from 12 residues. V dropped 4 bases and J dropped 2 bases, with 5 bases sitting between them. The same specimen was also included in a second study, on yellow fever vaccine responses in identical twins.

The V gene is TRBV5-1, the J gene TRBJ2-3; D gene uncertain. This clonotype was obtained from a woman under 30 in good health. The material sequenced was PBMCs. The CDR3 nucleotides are TGCGCCAGCAGCCAACCCACAGATACGCAGTATTTT. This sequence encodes CASSQPTDTQYF.